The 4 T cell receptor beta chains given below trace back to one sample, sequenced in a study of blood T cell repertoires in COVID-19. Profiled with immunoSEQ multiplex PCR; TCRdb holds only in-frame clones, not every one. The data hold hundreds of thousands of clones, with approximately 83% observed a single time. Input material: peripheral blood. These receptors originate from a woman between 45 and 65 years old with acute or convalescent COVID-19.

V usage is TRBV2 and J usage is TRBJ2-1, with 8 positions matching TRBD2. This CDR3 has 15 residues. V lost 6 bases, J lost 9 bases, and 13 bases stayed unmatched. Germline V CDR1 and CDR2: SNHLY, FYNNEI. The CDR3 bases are TGTGCCAGCAGGGGAATAACGGGGGGGCTAACTGAGCAGTTCTTC. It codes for CASRGITGGLTEQFF. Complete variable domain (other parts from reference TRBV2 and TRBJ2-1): EPEVTQTPSHQVTQMGQEVILRCVPISNHLYFYWYRQILGQKVEFLVSFYNNEISEKSEIFDDQFSVERPDGSNFTLKIRSTKLEDSAMYFCASRGITGGLTEQFFGPGTRLTVL.

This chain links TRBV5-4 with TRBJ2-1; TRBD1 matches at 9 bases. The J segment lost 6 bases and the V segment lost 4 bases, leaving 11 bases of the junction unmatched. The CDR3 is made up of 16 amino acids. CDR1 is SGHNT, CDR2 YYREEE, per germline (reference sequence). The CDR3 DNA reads TGTGCCAGCAGCGGGGACCCCGGGACAGGGCTCAATGAGCAGTTCTTC. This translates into CASSGDPGTGLNEQFF.

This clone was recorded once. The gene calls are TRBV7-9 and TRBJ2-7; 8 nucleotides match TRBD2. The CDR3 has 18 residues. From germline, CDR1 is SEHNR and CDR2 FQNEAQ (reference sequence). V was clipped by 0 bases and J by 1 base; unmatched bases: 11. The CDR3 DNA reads TGTGCCAGCAGCTTAGCGCAAAGCGGGGGTTTCTGGTCCTACGAGCAGTACTTC. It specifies CASSLAQSGGFWSYEQYF.

The CDR3: CASSLQVSSTGELFF. CDR3 in DNA: TGTGCCAGCAGTCTACAGGTTTCAAGTACCGGGGAGCTGTTTTTT. The V and J genes are TRBV6-5 and TRBJ2-2, with D perhaps TRBD1 (5 bases). Germline CDR1 and CDR2: MNHEY and SVGAGI. V was clipped by 5 bases and J by 5 bases, with 15 bases between them. The length of the CDR3 is 15 residues.